The T cell receptor (beta chain) described here comes from a study of CD8 T cells in ankylosing spondylitis (TCRdb year 2017). Context from the whole study: To find TCR variants linked to disease, the study profiled T cell receptor beta repertoires in ankylosing spondylitis patients and healthy donors. Peripheral blood was sampled, and synovial fluid was also collected from ankylosing spondylitis patients. The full study cohort comprised 25 or so ankylosing spondylitis patients and approximately 100 healthy donors. Overall results and qualifications from the work: A TCR beta motif made up of several highly homologous amino acid variants appeared to be characteristic of blood from ankylosing spondylitis patients. A CD8+ phenotype was shown by the disease-linked clones, which were found at relatively low frequencies in peripheral blood. Some TCR beta motif variants had previously been reported in synovial fluid and blood of reactive arthritis patients, which suggested common disease-initiation mechanisms. The disease-linked clones were reported to be significantly enriched in matched synovial fluid samples from ankylosing spondylitis patients.

TCRdb lists the instrument as Illumina HiSeq 2500. Quantitative 5'-RACE with molecular barcodes was used to prepare TCR beta libraries. In the authors' own workflow: To identify disease-linked TCR variants, a new computational method was used, one built on a probabilistic model of VDJ rearrangement. The raw public reads went through TCRdb reprocessing: fastp at Q25, MiXCR clone calling, in-frame beta chains kept. Rows with a matching CDR3 protein are joined into one entry that keeps the most common DNA and genes. The V and J calls were determined by TCRdb, not by the authors. The sample profile shows about 500,000 distinct CDR3 sequences; approximately 5.3% of them were found once. The top ten clonotypes cover under 4.5% of the sample. V has 3 bases trimmed and J has 7 bases trimmed; junction bases matching no gene number 15. Spanning cysteine to phenylalanine, the CDR3 consists of 16 amino acids. Kept here is only the CDR3 DNA, which spans 48 bases and is read in frame from base 1. As encoded in the germline V gene (reference sequence), CDR1 is DFQATT while CDR2 is SNEGSKA.

This clonotype was seen only a few times. It lacks a known antigen. Base qualities are not recorded, but no much larger clone differs from it by a single base. Recombination linked TRBV20-1 to TRBJ2-7, and 10 bases in between align with TRBD2. This receptor was obtained from a male donor with ankylosing spondylitis. The sequencing input was blood, either unsorted or a sorted T cell fraction (not recorded which). The bases read TGCAGTGCTAGTGGTCAGAGTGCTAGCGGGAGAGCGGAGCAGTACTTC. It codes for CSASGQSASGRAEQYF.